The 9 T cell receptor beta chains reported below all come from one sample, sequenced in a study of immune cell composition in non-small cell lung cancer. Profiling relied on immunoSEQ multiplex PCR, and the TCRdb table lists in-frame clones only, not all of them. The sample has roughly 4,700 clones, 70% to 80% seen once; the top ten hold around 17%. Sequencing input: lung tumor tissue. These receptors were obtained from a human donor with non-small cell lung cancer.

This CDR3 reads CASSSGQNYEQYF. CDR3 in DNA: TGCGCCAGCAGCTCGGGACAGAACTACGAGCAGTACTTC. V and J are TRBV5-1 and TRBJ2-7; TRBD1 matches 7 bases. V trimming: 3 bases; J trimming: 3 bases; junction bases outside the gene matches: 3. Looked up from germline, CDR1 is SGHRS and CDR2 is YFSETQ. CDR3 size: 13 residues.

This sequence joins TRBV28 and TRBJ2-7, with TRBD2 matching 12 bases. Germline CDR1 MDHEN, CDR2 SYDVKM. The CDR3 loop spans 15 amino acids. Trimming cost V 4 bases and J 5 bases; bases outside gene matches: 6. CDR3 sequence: CASSYLAGGNDEQYF. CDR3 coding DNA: TGTGCCAGCAGTTACCTAGCGGGAGGGAACGACGAGCAGTACTTC. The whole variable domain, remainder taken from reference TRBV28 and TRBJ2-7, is DVKVTQSSRYLVKRTGEKVFLECVQDMDHENMFWYRQDPGLGLRLIYFSYDVKMKEKGDIPEGYSVSREKKERFSLILESASTNQTSMYLCASSYLAGGNDEQYFGPGTRLTVT.

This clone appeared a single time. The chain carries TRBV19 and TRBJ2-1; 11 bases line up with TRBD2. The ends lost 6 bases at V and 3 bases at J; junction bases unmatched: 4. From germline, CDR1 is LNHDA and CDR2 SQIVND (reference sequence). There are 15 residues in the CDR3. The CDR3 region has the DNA TGTGCCAGTAGCCTCCTAGCGGGGGGCTACAATGAGCAGTTCTTC. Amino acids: CASSLLAGGYNEQFF.

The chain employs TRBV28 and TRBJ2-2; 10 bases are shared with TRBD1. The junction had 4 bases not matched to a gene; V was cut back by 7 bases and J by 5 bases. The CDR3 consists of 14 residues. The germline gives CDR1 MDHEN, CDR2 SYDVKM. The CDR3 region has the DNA TGTGCCAGCATCGGGACAGGGGAGACCGGGGAGCTGTTTTTT. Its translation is CASIGTGETGELFF.

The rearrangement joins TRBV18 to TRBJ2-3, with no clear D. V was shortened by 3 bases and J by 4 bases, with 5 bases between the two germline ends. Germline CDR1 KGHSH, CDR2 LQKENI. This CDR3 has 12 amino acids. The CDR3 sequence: CASSPLPDTQYF. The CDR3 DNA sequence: TGTGCCAGCTCACCTCTACCAGATACGCAGTATTTT.

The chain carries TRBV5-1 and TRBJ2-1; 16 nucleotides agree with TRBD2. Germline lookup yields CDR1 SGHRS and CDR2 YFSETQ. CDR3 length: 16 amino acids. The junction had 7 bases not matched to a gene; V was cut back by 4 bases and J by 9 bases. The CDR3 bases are TGCGCCAGCAGCCCGGGACTAGCGGGAGGGCTGCCTGAGCAGTTCTTC. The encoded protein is CASSPGLAGGLPEQFF.

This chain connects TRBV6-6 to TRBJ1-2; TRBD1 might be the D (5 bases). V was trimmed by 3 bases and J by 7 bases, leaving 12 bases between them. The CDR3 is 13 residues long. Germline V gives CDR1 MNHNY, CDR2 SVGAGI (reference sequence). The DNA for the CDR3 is TGTGCCAGCAGTTATAGGCAGGGAGGTGGCTACACCTTC. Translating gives CASSYRQGGGYTF.

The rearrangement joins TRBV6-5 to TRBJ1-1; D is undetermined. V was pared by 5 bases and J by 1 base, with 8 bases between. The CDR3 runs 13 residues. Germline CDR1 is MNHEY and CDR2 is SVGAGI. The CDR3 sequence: CASSADKNTEAFF. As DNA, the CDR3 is TGTGCCAGCAGTGCTGACAAGAACACTGAAGCTTTCTTT.

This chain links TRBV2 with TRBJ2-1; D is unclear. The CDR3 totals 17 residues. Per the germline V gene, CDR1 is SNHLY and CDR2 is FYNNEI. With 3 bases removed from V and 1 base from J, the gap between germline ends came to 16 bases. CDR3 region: CASSERFSPRSYNEQFF. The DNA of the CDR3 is TGTGCCAGCAGTGAGAGGTTTAGCCCAAGATCCTACAATGAGCAGTTCTTC.